This TCR beta chain derives from a study of CD8 T cell repertoires and HIV-1 epitope variants. This clone was picked up a small number of times. The germline V and J ends were trimmed by 4 bases and 2 bases, with 6 bases remaining between them. Germline CDR1 is LNHDA and CDR2 is SQIVND (reference sequence). The CDR3 length is 13 residues. Measured with immunoSEQ multiplex PCR; TCRdb has only the in-frame clones, and not every one. The sample has over 90,000 clones; roughly 77% are singletons. The sequence derives from a male donor with HIV. Sequences were obtained from uncultured baseline CD8+ T cells from peripheral blood mononuclear cells (PBMCs). The gene calls are TRBV19 and TRBJ1-3; a weak D match, TRBD1 (6 bases). The CDR3 sequence is CASSNRAGNTIYF. In DNA form, the CDR3 reads TGTGCCAGTAGTAACAGGGCTGGAAACACCATATATTTT.